A single sample gave rise to the 32 T cell receptor beta chains below, sequenced in a study of cytomegalovirus exposure and HLA in healthy donors. Here immunoSEQ multiplex PCR was the method, and the copy in TCRdb shows in-frame clones only, minus some. This sample yields 170,000 or so clones, of which around 85% are seen a single time; about 16% belongs to the top ten. Sequencing was performed on PBMCs. Source of these receptors: a man aged 18 to 30 in good health and CMV-seropositive.

The chain is built from TRBV7-9 and TRBJ2-2, with 7 nucleotides matching TRBD1. V lost 4 bases and J lost 6; bases outside the gene matches: 5. CDR1 and CDR2 from the germline V gene are SEHNR and FQNEAQ (reference sequence). The length of the CDR3 is 14 residues. CDR3 sequence (DNA): TGTGCCAGCAGCTCACTAGGGGGCCCCGGGGAGCTGTTTTTT. This codes for CASSSLGGPGELFF.

The V call is TRBV11-2, the J call TRBJ1-2, with D possibly matching TRBD1 (6 bases). Trimming took off 5 bases at V and 8 bases at J, with 21 bases between the two ends. The CDR3 has 15 residues. Germline V gives CDR1 SGHAT, CDR2 FQNNGV. CDR3 DNA sequence: TGTGCCAGCAGCCGCCTATCAGGGGCTTTAAAGGGCTACACCTTC. Translating it yields CASSRLSGALKGYTF.

This clone was seen repeatedly, ten times or more. The CDR3: CASSRDQGLSSYTF. CDR3 DNA sequence: TGTGCCAGCAGCCGAGACCAGGGCTTGTCTAGCTACACCTTC. The chain employs TRBV7-8 and TRBJ1-2, with D maybe TRBD1 (5 bases). V dropped 5 bases and J dropped 9 bases, with 19 bases sitting between them. This CDR3 spans 14 amino acids. Per the germline V gene, CDR1 is SGHVS and CDR2 is FQNEAQ.

The rearrangement links TRBV28 to TRBJ2-3, with TRBD1 matching 11 bases. CDR3 length: 16 amino acids. Germline V gene lookup returns CDR1 MDHEN and CDR2 SYDVKM. V dropped 5 bases and J dropped 3; count of bases not matched to a gene: 7. Here the CDR3 DNA reads TGTGCCAGCAGTCCGTGGACAGGGGGCGATACAGATACGCAGTATTTT. Translation: CASSPWTGGDTDTQYF. Full variable domain (rest looked up from reference TRBV28 and TRBJ2-3): DVKVTQSSRYLVKRTGEKVFLECVQDMDHENMFWYRQDPGLGLRLIYFSYDVKMKEKGDIPEGYSVSREKKERFSLILESASTNQTSMYLCASSPWTGGDTDTQYFGPGTRLTVL.

This chain joins TRBV6-5 and TRBJ2-7; D may be TRBD1 (6 bases). CDR1 and CDR2 from the germline V gene are MNHEY and SVGAGI. V was cut by 0 bases and J by 3 bases, with 9 bases left in between. The CDR3 extends over 14 amino acids. CDR3 sequence: CASSYSIQGYEQYF. CDR3 sequence (DNA): TGTGCCAGCAGTTACTCAATACAGGGCTACGAGCAGTACTTC.

This chain connects TRBV27 to TRBJ1-5; possibly TRBD1 for D (6 bases). The CDR3 loop spans 13 amino acids. Looked up from germline, CDR1 is MNHEY and CDR2 is SMNVEV (reference sequence). Trimming left V 6 bases short and J 4 bases short, with 10 bases between. The CDR3 region is CASSETGNQPQHF. CDR3 nucleotide sequence: TGTGCCAGCAGCGAAACAGGGAATCAGCCCCAGCATTTT.

J is TRBJ2-7 and V is TRBV5-6; no definite D call. The CDR3 loop spans 12 amino acids. Germline lookup yields CDR1 SGHDT and CDR2 YYEEEE. V was cut by 4 bases and J by 6 bases, with 11 bases left in between. CDR3 DNA sequence: TGTGCCAGCAGCCTTACACGCCTCGAGCAGTACTTC. Translated, it gives CASSLTRLEQYF.

The rearrangement joins TRBV28 to TRBJ1-2, with 7 bases that match TRBD1. The J segment lost 6 bases and the V segment lost 2 bases, leaving 9 bases of the junction unmatched. This CDR3 region has 15 residues. Looked up from germline, CDR1 is MDHEN and CDR2 is SYDVKM. As DNA, the CDR3 is TGTGCCAGCAGTTTAATGCAAATACAGGGGCATGGCTACACCTTC. It encodes CASSLMQIQGHGYTF.

The genes are TRBV30 and TRBJ2-7, with a weak D call TRBD1 (6 bases). The germline V and J ends were trimmed by 1 base and 2 bases, with 24 bases remaining between them. Per the germline V gene, CDR1 is GTSNPN and CDR2 is SVGIG (reference sequence). This CDR3 has 18 residues. This chain's CDR3 is CAWSAAGTRGTNAYEQYF. The CDR3 DNA follows: TGTGCCTGGAGTGCCGCCGGGACGAGGGGGACAAACGCCTACGAGCAGTACTTC.

The chain joins TRBV5-1 to TRBJ2-7, with D possibly TRBD1 on 6 matching bases. Germline assignment: CDR1 SGHRS and CDR2 YFSETQ. Trimming removed 4 bases at V and 2 bases at J, with 13 bases between. The CDR3 totals 14 residues. In DNA, the CDR3 is TGCGCCAGCAGCCCCCAGGGGCCACCCTACGAGCAGTACTTC. This codes for CASSPQGPPYEQYF.

The chain carries TRBV9 and TRBJ2-1, with D unresolved. V lost 2 bases and J lost 5, with 11 bases in between. This CDR3 is built from 14 residues. Germline values: CDR1 SGDLS, CDR2 YYNGEE. The CDR3 loop reads CASSVSQLDNEQFF. The CDR3 DNA is TGTGCCAGCAGCGTCAGTCAATTGGACAATGAGCAGTTCTTC.

The CDR3 region is CASRAHPSGGRDTQYF. The CDR3 DNA sequence: TGTGCCAGCCGCGCCCATCCAAGCGGGGGAAGAGATACGCAGTATTTT. This chain links TRBV7-9 with TRBJ2-3, with TRBD2 matching 8 bases. In germline, CDR1 is SEHNR, CDR2 FQNEAQ (reference sequence). The J segment lost 5 bases and the V segment lost 8 bases, leaving 15 bases of the junction unmatched. CDR3 length: 16 residues.

This clone occurred a few times. The J gene is TRBJ1-2, the V gene TRBV2; D is perhaps TRBD1 (5 bases). Trimming cost V 11 bases and J 3 bases, with 10 bases left between them. This CDR3 spans 11 amino acids. CDR1 and CDR2 (germline): SNHLY, FYNNEI. CDR3 region: CACQGDYGYTF. Here the CDR3 DNA reads TGTGCCTGCCAGGGCGACTATGGCTACACCTTC. The variable domain in full, completed from reference TRBV2 and TRBJ1-2, reads EPEVTQTPSHQVTQMGQEVILRCVPISNHLYFYWYRQILGQKVEFLVSFYNNEISEKSEIFDDQFSVERPDGSNFTLKIRSTKLEDSAMYFCACQGDYGYTFGSGTRLTVV.

V is TRBV5-5 and J is TRBJ2-7; 7 nucleotides line up with TRBD2. This CDR3 has 12 amino acids. Trimming removed 4 bases from V and 3 bases from J; junction bases left unmatched: 1. Germline V gives CDR1 SGHKS, CDR2 YYEKEE (reference sequence). CDR3: CASSLADYEQYF. In nucleotides, the CDR3 is TGTGCCAGCAGCCTAGCGGACTACGAGCAGTACTTC.

The chain joins TRBV5-4 to TRBJ2-5; TRBD1 agrees at 7 bases. Looked up from germline, CDR1 is SGHNT and CDR2 is YYREEE (reference sequence). V lost 4 bases and J lost 4; bases outside the gene matches: 4. The CDR3 contains 13 residues. CDR3 coding DNA: TGTGCCAGCAGCGGGGACAGATCAGAGACCCAGTACTTC. It codes for CASSGDRSETQYF.

The chain carries TRBV9 and TRBJ2-7; 11 bases map to TRBD2. Trimming removed 3 bases from V and 5 bases from J; junction bases left unmatched: 13. Germline-derived CDR1 and CDR2 are SGDLS and YYNGEE. The CDR3 spans 17 residues. The CDR3 here is CASSANRGLAVHHEQYF. DNA of the CDR3: TGTGCCAGCAGCGCCAACAGGGGACTAGCGGTTCATCACGAGCAGTACTTC. Together with reference TRBV9 and TRBJ2-7, the CDR3 gives the full variable domain: DSGVTQTPKHLITATGQRVTLRCSPRSGDLSVYWYQQSLDQGLQFLIQYYNGEERAKGNILERFSAQQFPDLHSELNLSSLELGDSALYFCASSANRGLAVHHEQYFGPGTRLTVT.

The rearrangement uses TRBV5-1 and TRBJ1-5, with D unclear. Per germline, CDR1 SGHRS and CDR2 YFSETQ. CDR3 length: 16 residues. Trimming took off 0 bases at V and 1 base at J, with 11 bases between the two ends. Here the CDR3 reads CASSLDEALSNQPQHF. The CDR3 DNA reads as TGCGCCAGCAGCTTGGACGAGGCATTGAGCAATCAGCCCCAGCATTTT. Filled out from reference TRBV5-1 and TRBJ1-5, the complete variable domain reads KAGVTQTPRYLIKTRGQQVTLSCSPISGHRSVSWYQQTPGQGLQFLFEYFSETQRNKGNFPGRFSGRQFSNSRSEMNVSTLELGDSALYLCASSLDEALSNQPQHFGDGTRLSIL.

The chain uses TRBV2 and TRBJ1-3, with 8 bases fitting TRBD1. V trimming: 5 bases; J trimming: 0 bases; junction bases outside the gene matches: 3. This CDR3 is 15 amino acids long. Germline loops: CDR1 SNHLY, CDR2 FYNNEI. The DNA for the CDR3 is TGTGCCAGCAGTCCAGGGGGCCCCTCTGGAAACACCATATATTTT. As protein: CASSPGGPSGNTIYF.

This rearrangement joins TRBV11-3 to TRBJ2-7; D is possibly TRBD2 (6 bases). This CDR3 is built from 12 residues. CDR1 is SGHNT, CDR2 YENEEA, per germline. Trimming removed 2 bases at V and 6 bases at J, with 8 bases between. The CDR3 DNA follows: TGTGCCAGCAGCTTACGGGACTCCGAGCAGTACTTC. Amino acid sequence: CASSLRDSEQYF.

The chain employs TRBV11-2 and TRBJ2-3; possible D gene TRBD1, 5 bases. This CDR3 comprises 15 residues. Trimming pared 1 base from V and 0 bases from J, leaving 8 bases between. Germline values: CDR1 SGHAT, CDR2 FQNNGV. The CDR3 here is CASSLGQISTDTQYF. Written as DNA, the CDR3 is TGTGCCAGCAGCTTAGGACAGATAAGCACAGATACGCAGTATTTT.

The V gene is TRBV5-1, the J gene TRBJ1-6, with 9 bases fitting TRBD1. The CDR3 is 18 amino acids. Germline V lookup: CDR1 SGHRS, CDR2 YFSETQ. Losses at the gene ends were 3 bases for V and 7 bases for J; bases not matched to a gene: 14. The CDR3 spells CASSSSASGQGRNSPLHF. The CDR3 DNA follows: TGCGCCAGCAGCTCGTCGGCTTCCGGACAGGGGAGAAATTCACCCCTCCACTTT.

The CDR3 reads CASSQEEPGGYSNQPQHF. In nucleotides, the CDR3 is TGCGCCAGCAGCCAAGAAGAACCCGGAGGTTATAGCAATCAGCCCCAGCATTTT. The genes are TRBV4-1 and TRBJ1-5; D not resolved. This CDR3 is built from 18 residues. Trimming cost V 0 bases and J 0 bases, with 15 bases left between them. Germline V gives CDR1 MGHRA, CDR2 YSYEKL.

This clone showed up just a few times. The chain carries TRBV14 and TRBJ2-1; 9 nucleotides match TRBD2. V was pared by 4 bases and J by 2 bases, with 6 bases of the junction left unmatched. Germline V gives CDR1 SGHDN, CDR2 FVKESK. The CDR3 spans 16 residues. CDR3 amino acids: CASSLTSGQTYNEQFF. CDR3 DNA: TGTGCCAGCAGCCTCACTAGCGGGCAGACCTACAATGAGCAGTTCTTC.

The chain is built from TRBV7-9 and TRBJ2-2; 8 bases are a match to TRBD2. This CDR3 has 15 residues. The junction had 4 bases not matched to a gene; V was cut back by 3 bases and J by 4 bases. Germline assignment: CDR1 SEHNR and CDR2 FQNEAQ (reference sequence). CDR3 nucleotide sequence: TGTGCCAGCAGCTTTAGCGGGAAAGGCACCGGGGAGCTGTTTTTT. Translating gives CASSFSGKGTGELFF.

The genes are TRBV10-2 and TRBJ2-7; TRBD2 matches 8 bases. The germline gives CDR1 WSHSY, CDR2 SAAADI. The CDR3 is made up of 14 amino acids. V shed 5 bases and J 3 bases; nucleotides not matched to a gene: 6. The CDR3 nucleotides are TGCGCCAGCAGTTCGGGGGGGACTTTCTACGAGCAGTACTTC. Translating it yields CASSSGGTFYEQYF.

A word on this clone: Its ends do not fully match the called genes, so a read error is possible. The gene calls are TRBV7-7 and TRBJ2-5, with D maybe TRBD2 (5 bases). The CDR3 spans 13 residues. Germline lookup yields CDR1 SSHAT and CDR2 FNYEAQ (reference sequence). The CDR3 sequence is CASSLDWQETQYF. The CDR3, as DNA: TGTGCTAGCAGCTTGGACTGGCAAGAGACCCAGTACTTC.

The chain joins TRBV5-5 to TRBJ1-2; 8 nucleotides line up with TRBD1. With 5 bases clipped from V and 4 bases from J, the junction kept 13 bases outside the gene matches. The CDR3 totals 16 residues. Germline CDR1 is SGHKS and CDR2 is YYEKEE (reference sequence). The CDR3 coding sequence is TGTGCCAGCAGATTTGTAGGACAGGGAATGATCTATGGCTACACCTTC. Its translation is CASRFVGQGMIYGYTF. The full variable domain, in which reference TRBV5-5 and TRBJ1-2 provide the parts outside the CDR3, is DAGVTQSPTHLIKTRGQQVTLRCSPISGHKSVSWYQQVLGQGPQFIFQYYEKEERGRGNFPDRFSARQFPNYSSELNVNALLLGDSALYLCASRFVGQGMIYGYTFGSGTRLTVV.

The rearrangement joins TRBV19 to TRBJ2-3; 8 bases are a match to TRBD2. V lost 3 bases and J lost 4; bases outside the gene matches: 6. Looked up from germline, CDR1 is LNHDA and CDR2 is SQIVND (reference sequence). The CDR3 has 15 residues. The CDR3 DNA reads TGTGCCAGTAGTATCGTAGCGGGGATGTCAGATACGCAGTATTTT. Translation: CASSIVAGMSDTQYF.

V gene TRBV5-1 combines with J gene TRBJ2-6; tentative D call: TRBD1 (5 bases). Germline values: CDR1 SGHRS, CDR2 YFSETQ. This CDR3 is built from 16 residues. With 3 bases removed from V and 0 bases from J, the gap between germline ends came to 10 bases. CDR3 sequence reads: CASSSSGFSGANVLTF. CDR3 DNA sequence: TGCGCCAGCAGCTCTTCAGGGTTCTCTGGGGCCAACGTCCTGACTTTC. The full variable domain, its missing parts supplied by reference TRBV5-1 and TRBJ2-6, is KAGVTQTPRYLIKTRGQQVTLSCSPISGHRSVSWYQQTPGQGLQFLFEYFSETQRNKGNFPGRFSGRQFSNSRSEMNVSTLELGDSALYLCASSSSGFSGANVLTFGAGSRLTVL.

CDR3 residues: CASSFGGTSGRNEQFF. In DNA, the CDR3 is TGTGCCAGCAGCTTCGGGGGGACTAGCGGGAGGAATGAGCAGTTCTTC. V usage is TRBV7-3 and J usage is TRBJ2-1, with 15 bases identical to TRBD2. CDR3 length: 16 amino acids. With 3 bases clipped from V and 7 bases from J, the junction kept 4 bases outside the gene matches. Germline CDR1 reads SGHTA; CDR2 reads FQGTGA.

V gene TRBV6-1 combines with J gene TRBJ1-6, with D possibly TRBD1 on 6 matching bases. The ends were cut back, 7 bases at V and 10 bases at J, with 14 bases in the middle. The length of the CDR3 is 13 residues. Looked up from germline, CDR1 is MNHNS and CDR2 is SASEGT. CDR3 region: CASNRARDSPLHF. In DNA form, the CDR3 reads TGTGCCAGCAACAGGGCGCGCGACTCACCCCTCCACTTT.

The J gene is TRBJ2-1, the V gene TRBV11-1, with TRBD2 matching over 9 bases. The CDR3 extends over 13 amino acids. The ends lost 3 bases at V and 11 bases at J; junction bases unmatched: 5. Germline V lookup: CDR1 SGHAT, CDR2 FQDESV (reference sequence). CDR3: CASSLSSGGQQFF. CDR3 coding DNA: TGTGCCAGCAGCTTGTCGAGCGGGGGGCAGCAGTTCTTC.